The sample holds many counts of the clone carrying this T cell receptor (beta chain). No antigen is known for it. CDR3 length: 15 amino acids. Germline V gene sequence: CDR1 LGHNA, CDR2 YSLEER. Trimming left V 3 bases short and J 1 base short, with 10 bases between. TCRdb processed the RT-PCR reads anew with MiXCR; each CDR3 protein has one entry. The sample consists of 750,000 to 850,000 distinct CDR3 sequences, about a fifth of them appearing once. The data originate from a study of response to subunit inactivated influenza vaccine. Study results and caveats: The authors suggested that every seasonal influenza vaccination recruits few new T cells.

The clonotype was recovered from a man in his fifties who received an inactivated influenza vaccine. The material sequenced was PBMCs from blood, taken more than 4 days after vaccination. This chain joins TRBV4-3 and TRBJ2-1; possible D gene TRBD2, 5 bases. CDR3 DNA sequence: TGCGCCAGCAGCCAGTCTAGCAGTTCCTACAATGAGCAGTTCTTC. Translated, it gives CASSQSSSSYNEQFF.